This is a list of T cell receptor beta chains from one sample in a study of regulatory T cells in long-lasting Graves disease. TCRdb re-analysed the multiplex PCR reads in MiXCR, keeping a single row per CDR3 protein. The sample has 400,000 or so distinct CDR3 sequences, about 25% seen once. The source was peripheral blood mononuclear cells (PBMCs), collected when the disease was refractory, from a patient treated with antithyroid drugs. These receptors came from a female donor with Graves disease. Both conserved end residues are part of each CDR3. D genes are given only for firm matches. Clone size, where shown, is once, few, many, or a class for clones that have expanded.

TRBV6-1	TRBD2	TRBJ2-7	many	CASGKTSAYYEQYF	TGTGCCAGCGGTAAGACTAGCGCGTACTACGAGCAGTACTTC
TRBV6-5	NA	TRBJ2-2	few	CASSYSLGLSYSSSGELFF	TGTGCCAGCAGTTATTCCTTGGGACTTTCATACTCGTCGAGCGGGGAGCTGTTTTTT
TRBV15	TRBD1	TRBJ2-7	few	CATSRGRGRVYEQYF	TGTGCCACCAGCAGAGGCAGGGGGCGCGTCTACGAGCAGTACTTC
TRBV27	TRBD2	TRBJ2-7	NA	CASRARGLAPYEQYF	TGTGCCAGCAGAGCCAGGGGACTAGCGCCCTACGAGCAGTACTTC
TRBV7-2	NA	TRBJ2-7	NA	CASSPGFEQYF	TGTGCCAGCAGCCCCGGCTTCGAGCAGTACTTC
TRBV5-4	TRBD1	TRBJ2-1	NA	CASSLARTGTGGYNEQFF	TGTGCCAGCAGCTTGGCCCGTACCGGGACAGGGGGCTACAATGAGCAGTTCTTC
TRBV3-1	NA	TRBJ2-7	few	CASSQVRGKGEQYF	TGTGCCAGCAGCCAAGTACGGGGAAAGGGCGAGCAGTACTTC
TRBV6-1	TRBD1	TRBJ2-2	few	CASKRDSPGELFF	TGTGCCAGCAAGAGGGACAGTCCCGGGGAGCTGTTTTTT
TRBV7-2	TRBD2	TRBJ2-2	few	CASSFRTSGVTGELFF	TGTGCCAGCAGCTTCCGGACTAGCGGAGTCACCGGGGAGCTGTTTTTT
TRBV3-1	NA	TRBJ1-4	many	CASSLGLPSNEKLFF	TGTGCCAGCAGCCTGGGTCTCCCGTCTAATGAAAAACTGTTTTTT
TRBV20-1	NA	TRBJ2-1	NA	CSGIDFSDEQFF	TGCAGTGGGATTGACTTCTCCGATGAGCAGTTCTTC
TRBV28	TRBD2	TRBJ2-2	NA	CASRGLAGGLSTGELFF	TGTGCCAGCAGAGGACTAGCGGGAGGGTTGAGCACCGGGGAGCTGTTTTTT
TRBV19	TRBD1	TRBJ1-4	few	CASSSGTGGIGTNEKLFF	TGTGCCAGTAGTTCCGGGACAGGGGGCATCGGGACTAATGAAAAACTGTTTTTT
TRBV7-2	NA	TRBJ1-1	many	CASSSTGPGMNTEAFF	TGTGCCAGCAGCTCTACAGGGCCTGGGATGAACACTGAAGCTTTCTTT
TRBV11-3	TRBD2	TRBJ2-1	NA	CASSAGTSGRLGEQFF	TGTGCCAGCAGCGCCGGAACTAGCGGGAGACTCGGTGAGCAGTTCTTC
TRBV28	TRBD2	TRBJ2-1	few	CASSAILAGVYGNEQFF	TGTGCCAGCAGTGCAATTCTAGCGGGAGTTTACGGGAATGAGCAGTTCTTC
TRBV19	NA	TRBJ2-7	few	CASSIARSYEQYF	TGTGCCAGTAGTATTGCCAGATCCTACGAGCAGTACTTC
TRBV6-1	TRBD1	TRBJ2-7	NA	CASTDKLGQDYEQYF	TGTGCCAGCACCGATAAATTGGGACAGGACTACGAGCAGTACTTC
TRBV12-3/TRBV12-4	TRBD1	TRBJ1-2	many	CASSQGQSGYTF	TGTGCCAGCAGCCAGGGACAGTCTGGCTACACCTTC
TRBV30	TRBD1	TRBJ1-1	once	CASDRGFGTEAFF	TGTGCCTCCGACAGGGGTTTTGGCACTGAAGCTTTCTTT
TRBV29-1	NA	TRBJ2-7	NA	CSVEELGGHEQYF	TGCAGCGTTGAAGAGTTGGGGGGGCACGAGCAGTACTTC
TRBV7-2	NA	TRBJ2-2	many	CASSIPNTGELFF	TGTGCCAGCAGCATCCCGAACACCGGGGAGCTGTTTTTT
TRBV3-1	NA	TRBJ1-1	few	CASSLTREGVRLNTEAFF	TGTGCCAGCAGCCTCACTCGTGAGGGCGTGCGGTTGAACACTGAAGCTTTCTTT
TRBV28	NA	TRBJ1-1	many	CASTLDSLNTEAFF	TGTGCCAGCACCCTTGACAGTTTGAACACTGAAGCTTTCTTT
TRBV2	NA	TRBJ2-5	NA	CASSVGPAGRETQYF	TGTGCCAGCAGCGTTGGCCCGGCGGGCAGAGAGACCCAGTACTTC
TRBV7-3	NA	TRBJ1-1	many	CASSPEKQGRDTEAFF	TGTGCCAGCAGCCCAGAGAAACAGGGTAGGGACACTGAAGCTTTCTTT
TRBV24-1	NA	TRBJ2-7	few	CATSDANRDNSYEQYF	TGTGCCACCAGTGATGCCAACCGGGACAACTCCTACGAGCAGTACTTC
TRBV3-1	NA	TRBJ1-3	few	CASLQREGNTIYF	TGTGCCAGCTTACAGCGGGAGGGAAACACCATATATTTT
TRBV28	NA	TRBJ2-5	NA	CASSPSGPHQETQYF	TGTGCCAGCAGTCCCTCTGGTCCCCACCAAGAGACCCAGTACTTC
TRBV27	NA	TRBJ1-1	few	CASSLYPFAASRENTEAFF	TGTGCCAGCAGTTTATACCCCTTTGCCGCCAGCAGGGAAAACACTGAAGCTTTCTTT
TRBV12-3/TRBV12-4	NA	TRBJ2-2	NA	CASSNRDNTGELFF	TGTGCCAGCAGTAACAGGGATAACACCGGGGAGCTGTTTTTT
TRBV15	NA	TRBJ1-2	many	CATSTVGGNYGYTF	TGTGCCACCAGCACCGTGGGAGGGAACTATGGCTACACCTTC
TRBV3-1	TRBD1	TRBJ1-2	few	CASSQVGQTAGYTF	TGTGCCAGCAGCCAAGTGGGACAGACCGCCGGCTACACCTTC
TRBV6-1	NA	TRBJ2-4	NA	CASRTRADSILTKNIQYF	TGTGCCAGCAGGACCAGGGCCGACTCGATTTTAACCAAAAACATTCAGTACTTC
TRBV7-9	NA	TRBJ2-3	NA	CASSLTLGGDTQYF	TGTGCCAGCAGCTTAACTCTTGGTGGAGATACGCAGTATTTT
TRBV25-1	TRBD2	TRBJ2-7	few	CASSVAGATLGEQYF	TGTGCCAGCAGTGTAGCGGGAGCCACCCTAGGGGAGCAGTACTTC
TRBV11-2	TRBD2	TRBJ2-7	many	CASSTTMAGGGYEQYF	TGTGCCAGCAGCACCACCATGGCGGGAGGAGGGTACGAGCAGTACTTC
TRBV6-5	NA	TRBJ1-2	few	CASSYSSSTGGWDGYTF	TGTGCCAGCAGTTACTCAAGTTCGACAGGAGGTTGGGATGGCTACACCTTC
TRBV2	NA	TRBJ2-3	few	CASSEDGASGTDTQYF	TGTGCCAGCAGTGAAGATGGAGCTAGCGGCACAGATACGCAGTATTTT
TRBV29-1	NA	TRBJ1-1	many	CSATPGVQNTEAFF	TGCAGCGCCACCCCGGGGGTACAGAACACTGAAGCTTTCTTT
TRBV12-3/TRBV12-4	TRBD2	TRBJ2-1	few	CASSLVAGINEQFF	TGTGCCAGCAGTTTGGTAGCGGGGATCAATGAGCAGTTCTTC
TRBV19	NA	TRBJ2-7	NA	CASSMSRSDEQYF	TGTGCCAGTAGTATGTCCAGGAGCGACGAGCAGTACTTC
TRBV19	TRBD2	TRBJ2-5	few	CASKSSGRLQETQYF	TGTGCCAGCAAGTCTAGCGGGAGGCTTCAAGAGACCCAGTACTTC
TRBV6-1	NA	TRBJ1-1	few	CASRLGTMNTEAFF	TGTGCCAGCAGACTTGGGACAATGAACACTGAAGCTTTCTTT
TRBV29-1	NA	TRBJ2-5	NA	CSVESGGAETQYF	TGCAGCGTTGAGAGTGGGGGCGCGGAGACCCAGTACTTC
TRBV18	TRBD1	TRBJ1-3	NA	CASSPPKGAAGNTIYF	TGTGCCAGCTCACCACCCAAGGGGGCGGCTGGAAACACCATATATTTT
TRBV7-3	TRBD2	TRBJ2-1	NA	CASSSAAGGNEQFF	TGTGCCAGCAGCTCGGCGGCGGGAGGGAATGAGCAGTTCTTC
TRBV7-2	NA	TRBJ2-7	few	CASSLYALSEQYF	TGTGCCAGCAGCTTATACGCGCTCTCCGAGCAGTACTTC
TRBV6-1	NA	TRBJ2-2	few	CASSESRGGTGELFF	TGTGCCAGCAGTGAAAGCAGGGGAGGGACCGGGGAGCTGTTTTTT